A single sample is the source of the 8 T cell receptor beta chains below, sequenced in a study of beta chain features in type 1 diabetes. TCRB transcripts that were expressed got sequenced, as all of the isolated RNA had been reverse transcribed. Sequencing used immunoSEQ multiplex PCR; TCRdb keeps in-frame clones, though not all of them. Among 150,000 or so clones listed, about 50% were seen once. The sample was Tregs from blood. The receptors shown here come from a man aged 18 to 30 in good health.

Worth noting for this clone: A read error may account for a junction end that differs from germline. Here the CDR3 reads CASSLVRTGGLAF. The CDR3 nucleotides read TGTGCCAGCAGCTTAGTGAGGACAGGTGGGCTGGCCTTC. The chain has TRBV7-9 and TRBJ1-2; 7 bases match TRBD1. The CDR3 extends over 13 amino acids. In germline, CDR1 is SEHNR, CDR2 FQNEAQ (reference sequence).

V usage is TRBV28 and J usage is TRBJ1-2, with D perhaps TRBD1 (5 bases). This CDR3 contains 12 residues. Trimming stripped 7 bases from V and 7 bases from J, with 13 bases between. The germline gives CDR1 MDHEN, CDR2 SYDVKM. The CDR3 sequence is CASTPGGGGYTF. CDR3 bases: TGTGCCAGCACCCCGGGGGGAGGTGGCTACACCTTC.

As to this clone: The identical CDR3 is also encoded by other nucleotide sequences in the sample. V usage is TRBV18 and J usage is TRBJ1-1; the match to TRBD1 covers 7 bases. The germline V gene has CDR1 KGHSH and CDR2 LQKENI. Trimming removed 3 bases from V and 0 bases from J; junction bases left unmatched: 1. This CDR3 is 14 amino acids long. CDR3 coding DNA: TGTGCCAGCTCACCGGGACAGTTGAACACTGAAGCTTTCTTT. Amino acids: CASSPGQLNTEAFF.

In its sample, this clone was seen a few times. The chain recombines TRBV7-2 with TRBJ1-6; 9 bases are a match to TRBD1. The CDR3 extends over 17 amino acids. Germline trimming cut 5 bases from V and 9 bases from J; bases unmatched to any gene: 14. CDR1 is SGHTA and CDR2 is FQGNSA in the germline V gene. This chain's CDR3 is CASSRRGGTGIGSPLHF. For the CDR3, the DNA is TGTGCCAGCAGCCGCAGGGGGGGGACAGGGATTGGTTCACCCCTCCACTTT.

This sequence joins TRBV28 and TRBJ2-7; 8 nucleotides line up with TRBD1. The CDR3 is 15 residues long. J was trimmed by 4 bases and V by 4 bases; bases with no gene match: 9. Germline values: CDR1 MDHEN, CDR2 SYDVKM. The CDR3 here is CASSSPGQGFYEQYF. The CDR3 DNA is TGTGCCAGCAGTTCTCCCGGACAGGGTTTTTACGAGCAGTACTTC.

This clone has just a few counts. This chain links TRBV28 with TRBJ2-1, with a possible D match to TRBD1 (7 bases). Trimming removed 2 bases from V and 6 bases from J, with 8 bases in between. CDR3 size: 13 residues. Per the germline V gene, CDR1 is MDHEN and CDR2 is SYDVKM. The CDR3 sequence: CASSLQGGNEQFF. DNA for the CDR3: TGTGCCAGCAGTTTACAGGGGGGCAATGAGCAGTTCTTC.

The CDR3 is CASSRSFRSGSEAFF. The CDR3 DNA is TGTGCCAGCAGCCGCAGCTTCAGGTCGGGGAGTGAAGCTTTCTTT. The rearrangement joins TRBV14 to TRBJ1-1; no firm D call. The V end lost 4 bases, the J end lost 7 bases, and 19 bases lay between the germline ends. CDR3 length: 15 residues. CDR1 is SGHDN, CDR2 FVKESK, per germline.

The chain couples TRBV7-3 to TRBJ2-2; 8 nucleotides align to TRBD2. Trimming took 5 bases from V and 2 from J; bases not matched to a gene: 7. Germline values: CDR1 SGHTA, CDR2 FQGTGA. The CDR3 is 16 residues long. The CDR3 DNA follows: TGTGCCAGCAGCGTATACGCGGGGGGTAACACCGGGGAGCTGTTTTTT. It encodes CASSVYAGGNTGELFF. Supplemented by reference TRBV7-3 and TRBJ2-2, the full variable domain reads GAGVSQTPSNKVTEKGKYVELRCDPISGHTALYWYRQSLGQGPEFLIYFQGTGAADDSGLPNDRFFAVRPEGSVSTLKIQRTERGDSAVYLCASSVYAGGNTGELFFGEGSRLTVL.